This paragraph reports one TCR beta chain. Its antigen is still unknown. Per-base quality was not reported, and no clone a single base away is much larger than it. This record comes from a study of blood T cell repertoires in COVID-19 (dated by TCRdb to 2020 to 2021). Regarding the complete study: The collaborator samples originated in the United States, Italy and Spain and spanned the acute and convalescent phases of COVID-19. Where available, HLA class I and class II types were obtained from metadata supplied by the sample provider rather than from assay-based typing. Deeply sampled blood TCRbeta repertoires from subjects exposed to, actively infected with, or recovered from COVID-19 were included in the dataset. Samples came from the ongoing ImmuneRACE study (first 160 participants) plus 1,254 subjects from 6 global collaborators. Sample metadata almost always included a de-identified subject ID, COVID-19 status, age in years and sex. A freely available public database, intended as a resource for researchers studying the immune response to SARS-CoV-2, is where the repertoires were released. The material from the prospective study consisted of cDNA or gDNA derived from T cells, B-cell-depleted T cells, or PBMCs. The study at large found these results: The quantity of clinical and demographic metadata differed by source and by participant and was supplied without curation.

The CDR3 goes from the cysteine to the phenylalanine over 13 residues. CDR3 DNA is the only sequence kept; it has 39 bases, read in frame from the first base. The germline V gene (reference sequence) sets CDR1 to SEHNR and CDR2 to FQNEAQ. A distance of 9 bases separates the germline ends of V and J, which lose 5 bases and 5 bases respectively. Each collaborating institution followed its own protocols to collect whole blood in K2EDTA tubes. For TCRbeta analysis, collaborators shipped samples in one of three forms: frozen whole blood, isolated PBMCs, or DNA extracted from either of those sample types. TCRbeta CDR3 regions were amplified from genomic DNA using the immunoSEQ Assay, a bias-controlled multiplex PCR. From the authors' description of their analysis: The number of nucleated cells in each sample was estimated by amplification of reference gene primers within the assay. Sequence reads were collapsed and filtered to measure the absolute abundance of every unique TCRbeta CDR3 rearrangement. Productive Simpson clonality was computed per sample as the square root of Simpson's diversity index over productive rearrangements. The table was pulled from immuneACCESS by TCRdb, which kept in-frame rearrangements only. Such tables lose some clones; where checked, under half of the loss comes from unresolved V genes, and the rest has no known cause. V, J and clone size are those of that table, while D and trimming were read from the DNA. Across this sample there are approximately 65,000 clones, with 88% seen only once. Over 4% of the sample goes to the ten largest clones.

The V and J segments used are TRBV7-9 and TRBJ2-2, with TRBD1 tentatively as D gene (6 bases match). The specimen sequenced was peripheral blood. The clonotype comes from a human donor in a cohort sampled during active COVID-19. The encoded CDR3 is CASSLTGTGELFF. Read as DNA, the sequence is TGTGCCAGCAGCCTTACAGGGACCGGGGAGCTGTTTTTT.